A single T cell receptor beta chain is shown here with its context. The antigen remains undetermined. Amplified TCR beta CDR3 regions derived from RNA transcripts. A set of HTBI primers served as the primers for a first-round RT-PCR of the TCR CDR3. Using its own MiXCR run on the multiplex PCR reads, TCRdb lists one record per CDR3 protein. Of approximately 560,000 distinct CDR3 sequences in the sample, less than 20% were seen once. Uncontrolled infection, other autoimmune disease, pregnancy and lactation each barred patients from inclusion. PBMCs were derived from about 9.1 ml fresh peripheral blood. The data belong to a study of T cells in Graves' hyperthyroidism and ophthalmopathy. Regarding the study as a whole: Using 13 V-J features, a model discriminated ophthalmopathy from stable hyperthyroidism. Peripheral blood also featured most of the thyroid clonotypes expanded above 0.001.

The sample was blood. The receptor comes from a woman aged 25 to 39 with Graves' hyperthyroidism.

This CDR3 reads CASSQVAGGSTEQYF. The CDR3 DNA reads as TGTGCCAGCAGCCAAGTAGCGGGAGGGTCCACCGAGCAGTACTTC. This rearrangement joins TRBV3-1 to TRBJ2-7, with 11 bases identical to TRBD2. The CDR3 is 15 residues long. J gave up 6 bases and V 1 base, and 5 bases lay outside the gene matches. Germline loops: CDR1 LGHDT, CDR2 YNNKEL (reference sequence).